Presented here are 19 T cell receptor beta chains from one specimen sequenced in a study of blood T cell repertoires in COVID-19. Generated by immunoSEQ multiplex PCR, the TCRdb table keeps only in-frame clones and is missing some. The data hold hundreds of thousands of clones, with 75% to 85% observed a single time. Sequenced: peripheral blood. Every receptor here comes from a woman aged 55 to 70 with active or convalescent COVID-19.

This clone was detected only once. V and J are TRBV4-3 and TRBJ2-3; D might be TRBD2 (6 bases). The V gene's germline CDR1 is LGHNA and CDR2 YSLEER. With 3 bases removed from V and 6 bases from J, the gap between germline ends came to 16 bases. The CDR3 extends over 15 amino acids. CDR3 residues: CASSQGLVGRDTQYF. The CDR3 bases are TGCGCCAGCAGCCAGGGACTCGTCGGTAGGGATACGCAGTATTTT.

A single count supports this clone. V gene TRBV6-5 combines with J gene TRBJ1-1; 10 bases align to TRBD1. V lost 6 bases, J lost 4 bases, and 2 bases stayed unmatched. The CDR3 consists of 13 residues. The germline CDR1 and CDR2 sequences are MNHEY and SVGAGI. CDR3 sequence: CASRTGGPTEAFF. DNA for the CDR3: TGTGCCAGCAGGACAGGGGGCCCCACTGAAGCTTTCTTT.

The chain uses TRBV6-5 and TRBJ2-5, with D perhaps matching TRBD1 (6 bases). V shed 2 bases and J shed 3 bases, with 10 bases lying between them. CDR1 and CDR2 (germline): MNHEY, SVGAGI. This CDR3 contains 14 residues. CDR3 DNA: TGTGCCAGCAGTTACGTCAGGGGTGAAGAGACCCAGTACTTC. Translating it yields CASSYVRGEETQYF.

The table lists this clone with a count of one. The chain uses TRBV4-1 and TRBJ1-1; 11 bases fit TRBD1. The CDR3 is made up of 17 amino acids. V trimming: 0 bases; J trimming: 6 bases; junction bases outside the gene matches: 9. In germline, CDR1 is MGHRA, CDR2 YSYEKL. In DNA, the CDR3 is TGCGCCAGCAGCCAAGATAGGGACAGGGGGTACAGCGCTGAAGCTTTCTTT. It encodes CASSQDRDRGYSAEAFF.

This clone came up a few times. This chain's CDR3 is CASSPTGRTGELFF. The CDR3 bases are TGTGCCAGCAGTCCGACAGGGCGGACCGGGGAGCTGTTTTTT. The chain joins TRBV7-2 to TRBJ2-2; 7 nucleotides line up with TRBD1. Looked up from germline, CDR1 is SGHTA and CDR2 is FQGNSA. The CDR3 extends over 14 amino acids. The ends lost 6 bases at V and 5 bases at J; junction bases unmatched: 6.

V and J are TRBV6-1 and TRBJ2-1; 7 bases map to TRBD2. The CDR3 runs 13 residues. Trimming cost V 1 base and J 9 bases; bases outside gene matches: 3. Germline V gives CDR1 MNHNS, CDR2 SASEGT. CDR3 sequence reads: CASSEGWGGEQFF. CDR3 DNA sequence: TGTGCCAGCAGTGAAGGCTGGGGGGGTGAGCAGTTCTTC.

The chain links TRBV7-2 to TRBJ2-4; D might be TRBD2 (6 bases). CDR3 size: 14 residues. The V gene lost 0 bases and the J gene lost 6 bases, with 9 bases spanning the gap. Germline CDR1 and CDR2: SGHTA and FQGNSA. In nucleotides, the CDR3 is TGTGCCAGCAGCTTAGCGGGGGGTGGAAACATTCAGTACTTC. This translates into CASSLAGGGNIQYF.

This clone has just a few counts. The chain links TRBV5-1 to TRBJ1-1, with D tentatively TRBD1 (5 bases). The V end lost 4 bases, the J end lost 0 bases, and 16 bases lay between the germline ends. CDR1 is SGHRS and CDR2 is YFSETQ in the germline V gene. This CDR3 has 16 residues. For the CDR3, the DNA is TGCGCCAGCAGCCCACAGGTGGGAAGGATGAACACTGAAGCTTTCTTT. Its protein product is CASSPQVGRMNTEAFF.

This chain links TRBV4-1 with TRBJ1-2, with 8 bases that match TRBD1. There are 17 residues in the CDR3. Germline V CDR1 and CDR2: MGHRA, YSYEKL. Trimming removed 4 bases from V and 7 bases from J; junction bases left unmatched: 17. The CDR3 region is CASSPQVAGGAPSGYTF. In nucleotides, the CDR3 is TGCGCCAGCAGCCCTCAAGTGGCAGGGGGCGCCCCGAGTGGCTACACCTTC.

Concerning this clone: Other DNA sequences in the sample encode the same CDR3. The chain has TRBV27 and TRBJ1-2; no definite D call. The CDR3 covers 12 residues. Trimming pared 6 bases from V and 2 bases from J, leaving 7 bases between. CDR1 MNHEY and CDR2 SMNVEV come from the germline V gene (reference sequence). CDR3 nucleotides: TGTGCCAGCAGCTCCGGGAACTATGGCTACACCTTC. This translates into CASSSGNYGYTF.

The rearrangement links TRBV11-2 to TRBJ2-5; weak D call: TRBD1 (6 bases). V lost 6 bases and J 1 base, leaving 15 bases between the germline ends. This CDR3 is built from 15 residues. Germline loops: CDR1 SGHAT, CDR2 FQNNGV. The CDR3 region has the DNA TGTGCCAGCAGGAGGGGGAACTACCTCCAAGAGACCCAGTACTTC. This translates into CASRRGNYLQETQYF.

The count of this clone is one. This sequence joins TRBV5-1 and TRBJ2-4; possibly TRBD1 for D (6 bases). Deletions cut 4 bases from V and 0 bases from J, with 17 bases between. Germline assignment: CDR1 SGHRS and CDR2 YFSETQ. This CDR3 contains 17 residues. The CDR3 sequence is CASSGRDTGLAKNIQYF. The CDR3 DNA follows: TGCGCCAGCAGCGGCCGGGACACCGGATTAGCCAAAAACATTCAGTACTTC.

This clone was picked up one time. The chain joins TRBV5-1 to TRBJ2-1, with 8 bases identical to TRBD2. CDR3 size: 15 residues. J gave up 4 bases and V 0 bases, and 3 bases lay outside the gene matches. Looked up from germline, CDR1 is SGHRS and CDR2 is YFSETQ. The CDR3 protein is CASSLGAGEYNEQFF. The DNA for the CDR3 is TGCGCCAGCAGCTTGGGAGCGGGGGAGTACAATGAGCAGTTCTTC. Full variable domain (missing parts from reference TRBV5-1 and TRBJ2-1): KAGVTQTPRYLIKTRGQQVTLSCSPISGHRSVSWYQQTPGQGLQFLFEYFSETQRNKGNFPGRFSGRQFSNSRSEMNVSTLELGDSALYLCASSLGAGEYNEQFFGPGTRLTVL.

This chain links TRBV27 with TRBJ1-2; D gene uncertain. Germline loops: CDR1 MNHEY, CDR2 SMNVEV (reference sequence). The CDR3 contains 11 residues. The V gene lost 5 bases and the J gene lost 8 bases, with 9 bases spanning the gap. CDR3 DNA sequence: TGTGCCAGCAGTCGAGGGCGGGGCTACACCTTC. It is translated as CASSRGRGYTF.

The V and J genes are TRBV6-2 or TRBV6-3 and TRBJ2-1, with 7 nucleotides matching TRBD2. The V gene's germline CDR1 is MNHEY and CDR2 SVGEGT. The CDR3 is made up of 14 amino acids. V gave up 6 bases and J gave up 4 bases; unmatched junction bases: 6. The CDR3 DNA is TGTGCCAGCAGCCCGAGCGGGGCGTACAATGAGCAGTTCTTC. It encodes CASSPSGAYNEQFF.

The chain couples TRBV28 to TRBJ2-1; no definite D call. The CDR3 length is 13 residues. V dropped 1 base and J dropped 5 bases, with 6 bases sitting between them. Germline CDR1 reads MDHEN; CDR2 reads SYDVKM. The DNA of the CDR3 is TGTGCCAGCAGTTTATCACACGACAATGAGCAGTTCTTC. Translated: CASSLSHDNEQFF.

The chain joins TRBV18 to TRBJ2-2, with TRBD2 matching over 12 bases. The CDR3 runs 17 residues. Trimming took 1 base from V and 1 from J; bases not matched to a gene: 1. Germline CDR1 is KGHSH and CDR2 is LQKENI. CDR3 coding DNA: TGTGCCAGCTCACCACAGGGACTAGCGGGGAACACCGGGGAGCTGTTTTTT. It is translated as CASSPQGLAGNTGELFF.

V and J are TRBV12-3 or TRBV12-4 and TRBJ1-1, with TRBD1 matching over 7 bases. CDR3 size: 13 residues. The V and J ends lost 7 bases and 5 bases, in that order; junction bases with no gene match: 7. This CDR3 reads CASNPAGGTEAFF. For the CDR3, the DNA is TGTGCCAGCAACCCGGCAGGGGGGACTGAAGCTTTCTTT.

This rearrangement joins TRBV19 to TRBJ2-3; 15 positions match TRBD2. The CDR3 has 20 residues. Germline CDR1 and CDR2: LNHDA and SQIVND (reference sequence). The V gene end was trimmed by 7 bases and the J gene end by 3 bases; junction bases not matched to a gene: 17. The CDR3: CASNSPRTSGGAHSTDTQYF. The DNA of the CDR3 is TGTGCCAGTAATTCCCCCAGGACTAGCGGGGGGGCCCATAGTACAGATACGCAGTATTTT.